A single sample gave rise to the 19 T cell receptor beta chains below, sequenced in a study of T-cell memory formation after mild COVID-19. TCRdb re-called the 5' RACE reads through MiXCR, storing one row per CDR3 protein. The sample records roughly 510,000 distinct CDR3 sequences, roughly 17% being singletons. The specimen sequenced was PBMCs or a T cell subset sorted from them (not recorded which). These receptors came from an adult woman who had mild COVID-19 (a few samples of this study predate the infection). Cell type and time point are not known.

This chain joins TRBV9 and TRBJ2-3; D may correspond to TRBD1 or TRBD2 (6 bases each). This CDR3 spans 13 amino acids. Germline V lookup: CDR1 SGDLS, CDR2 YYNGEE. The V and J ends lost 6 bases and 5 bases respectively, with 13 bases between them. For the CDR3, the DNA is TGTGCCAGCAACCTAGGAGGGGGAGATACGCAGTATTTT. Residues: CASNLGGGDTQYF.

The chain uses TRBV2 and TRBJ2-7; 9 nucleotides match TRBD1. The junction had 9 bases not matched to a gene; V was cut back by 5 bases and J by 13 bases. This CDR3 is built from 12 residues. The germline V gene has CDR1 SNHLY and CDR2 FYNNEI. CDR3 in DNA: TGTGCCAGCAGTTCCAACCCGGGACAGGGCTACTTC. Its protein is CASSSNPGQGYF.

This clonotype was seen at least ten times. The CDR3 here is CASSLLREQFF. CDR3 in DNA: TGTGCCAGCAGCCTCCTACGTGAGCAGTTCTTC. The gene calls are TRBV6-2 or TRBV6-3 and TRBJ2-1; no definite D call. Germline CDR1 reads MNHEY; CDR2 reads SVGEGT. The V and J ends lost 6 bases and 9 bases respectively, with 9 bases between them. This CDR3 has 11 amino acids.

The chain recombines TRBV6-6 with TRBJ1-2; TRBD1 agrees at 10 bases. V lost 8 bases to trimming and J lost 8 bases; unmatched junction nucleotides: 11. Per the germline V gene, CDR1 is MNHNY and CDR2 is SVGAGI (reference sequence). The CDR3 contains 14 residues. In nucleotides, the CDR3 is TGTGCCAGCGGGACAGGGGATAGCTCGCGGGGCTACACCTTC. This sequence encodes CASGTGDSSRGYTF.

V and J are TRBV7-8 and TRBJ2-1, with 10 bases matching TRBD2. CDR3 length: 16 amino acids. J gave up 7 bases and V 0 bases, and 6 bases lay outside the gene matches. The germline gives CDR1 SGHVS, CDR2 FQNEAQ. In DNA form, the CDR3 reads TGTGCCAGCAGCTTAGCATCTAGCGGGAGTCGGAATGAGCAGTTCTTC. It is translated as CASSLASSGSRNEQFF.

This clonotype was seen ten or more times. For the CDR3, the DNA is TGTGCCAGCAGCCGACATGCTGGAAACACCATATATTTT. It translates to CASSRHAGNTIYF. This chain uses TRBV6-6 with TRBJ1-3; D gene unclear. Germline CDR1 and CDR2: MNHNY and SVGAGI (reference sequence). There are 13 residues in the CDR3. V was shortened by 6 bases and J by 2 bases, with 8 bases between the two germline ends.

V gene TRBV28 combines with J gene TRBJ2-7; a possible D gene is TRBD2 (6 bases). Germline CDR1 is MDHEN and CDR2 is SYDVKM. V was shortened by 2 bases and J by 3 bases, with 23 bases between the two germline ends. The CDR3 sequence is 18 residues long. CDR3 residues: CASSLSLGSQGLFYEQYF. CDR3 in DNA: TGTGCCAGCAGTTTAAGTTTAGGGTCCCAGGGACTCTTCTACGAGCAGTACTTC.

The rearrangement uses TRBV12-3 or TRBV12-4 and TRBJ2-5; 8 nucleotides match TRBD2. V shed 6 bases and J 4 bases; nucleotides not matched to a gene: 1. The CDR3 contains 12 residues. CDR3 loop: CASRGLVETQYF. The CDR3 coding sequence is TGTGCCAGCAGGGGACTAGTAGAGACCCAGTACTTC.

The chain is built from TRBV19 and TRBJ2-7, with unresolved D. The V end was cut by 1 base, the J end by 5 bases, with 9 bases between. Germline V CDR1 and CDR2: LNHDA, SQIVND (reference sequence). The CDR3 runs 13 residues. Here the CDR3 reads CASSIGSGNEQYF. The DNA of the CDR3 is TGTGCCAGTAGTATAGGTTCTGGGAACGAGCAGTACTTC.

This rearrangement joins TRBV19 to TRBJ1-1, with 9 bases that match TRBD1. This CDR3 has 16 amino acids. Germline loops: CDR1 LNHDA, CDR2 SQIVND (reference sequence). The V gene end was trimmed by 5 bases and the J gene end by 6 bases; junction bases not matched to a gene: 13. The CDR3 DNA reads as TGTGCCAGTAGTCCCGGGACAGGGTTAGGGCCCTCTGAAGCTTTCTTT. Encoded protein: CASSPGTGLGPSEAFF.

There are a few counts of this clonotype. This chain's CDR3 is CASAGTGTSTDTQYF. CDR3 nucleotides: TGTGCCAGCGCTGGGACAGGGACTAGCACAGATACGCAGTATTTT. The rearrangement uses TRBV5-6 and TRBJ2-3, with 9 positions matching TRBD1. Germline assignment: CDR1 SGHDT and CDR2 YYEEEE. The CDR3 has 15 amino acids. V dropped 7 bases and J dropped 0; count of bases not matched to a gene: 6.

The table lists this clonotype with a few counts. The rearrangement links TRBV4-3 to TRBJ1-6; weak D call: TRBD1 (5 bases). The CDR3 consists of 14 residues. V shed 0 bases and J shed 9 bases, with 9 bases lying between them. The germline V gene encodes CDR1 LGHNA and CDR2 YSLEER. The CDR3: CASSQESGGSPLHF. CDR3 nucleotide sequence: TGCGCCAGCAGCCAAGAGTCTGGGGGTTCACCCCTCCACTTT.

The V call is TRBV9, the J call TRBJ2-2; 9 bases are shared with TRBD2. Trimming at V came to 2 bases and at J to 2 bases, leaving 4 bases not matched to a gene. Germline values: CDR1 SGDLS, CDR2 YYNGEE. This CDR3 region has 16 residues. This CDR3 is CASSVLSGSNTGELFF. CDR3 nucleotides: TGTGCCAGCAGCGTTCTTAGCGGGAGCAACACCGGGGAGCTGTTTTTT.

V and J are TRBV7-9 and TRBJ1-2; D may be TRBD1 (6 bases). V gave up 1 base and J gave up 8 bases, with 14 bases separating them. Germline-derived CDR1 and CDR2 are SEHNR and FQNEAQ (reference sequence). This CDR3 comprises 14 residues. CDR3 nucleotide sequence: TGTGCCAGCAGCTTAGTGGACAGAGCGGGCGGCTACACCTTC. Protein product: CASSLVDRAGGYTF. Full variable domain (rest looked up from reference TRBV7-9 and TRBJ1-2): DTGVSQNPRHKITKRGQNVTFRCDPISEHNRLYWYRQTLGQGPEFLTYFQNEAQLEKSRLLSDRFSAERPKGSFSTLEIQRTEQGDSAMYLCASSLVDRAGGYTFGSGTRLTVV.

This chain uses TRBV7-2 with TRBJ2-1; 15 bases match TRBD2. J gave up 12 bases and V 4 bases, and 10 bases lay outside the gene matches. Germline V CDR1 and CDR2: SGHTA, FQGNSA. The CDR3 length is 16 residues. CDR3 in DNA: TGTGCCAGCAGCTCTTCCCGGGGACTAGCGGGAGGCCTGCAGTTCTTC. Its translation: CASSSSRGLAGGLQFF.

A few counts support this clonotype. The chain employs TRBV6-5 and TRBJ2-3, with 9 nucleotides matching TRBD2. This CDR3 is built from 16 residues. Germline CDR1 MNHEY, CDR2 SVGAGI. Trimming at V came to 0 bases and at J to 5 bases, leaving 6 bases not matched to a gene. The CDR3 spells CASSYSGRGGQDTQYF. In DNA, the CDR3 is TGTGCCAGCAGTTACTCCGGGCGGGGGGGCCAAGATACGCAGTATTTT.

This clonotype was seen a handful of times. This rearrangement joins TRBV29-1 to TRBJ2-6; D not resolved. The CDR3 extends over 12 amino acids. V lost 4 bases, J lost 1 base, and 2 bases lay in between. Per germline, CDR1 SQVTM and CDR2 ANQGSEA. The CDR3: CSVVSGANVLTF. CDR3 nucleotide sequence: TGCAGCGTTGTATCTGGGGCCAACGTCCTGACTTTC. The complete variable domain, with remaining parts taken from reference TRBV29-1 and TRBJ2-6, reads SAVISQKPSRDICQRGTSLTIQCQVDSQVTMMFWYRQQPGQSLTLIATANQGSEATYESGFVIDKFPISRPNLTFSTLTVSNMSPEDSSIYLCSVVSGANVLTFGAGSRLTVL.

This clonotype came up once. This chain uses TRBV30 with TRBJ2-3; D is unclear. Trimming pared 4 bases from V and 3 bases from J, leaving 14 bases between. Germline CDR1 GTSNPN, CDR2 SVGIG (reference sequence). The CDR3 is made up of 14 amino acids. The CDR3 DNA reads TGTGCCTGGACCCGCTCTAGTATGACAGATACGCAGTATTTT. This codes for CAWTRSSMTDTQYF.

J is TRBJ1-1 and V is TRBV6-5; D call uncertain. CDR3 length equals 15 residues. Per the germline V gene, CDR1 is MNHEY and CDR2 is SVGAGI. V lost 7 bases, J lost 0 bases, and 15 bases lay in between. The CDR3: CASKKGGYLNTEAFF. As DNA, the CDR3 is TGTGCCAGCAAAAAAGGTGGCTACCTGAACACTGAAGCTTTCTTT.